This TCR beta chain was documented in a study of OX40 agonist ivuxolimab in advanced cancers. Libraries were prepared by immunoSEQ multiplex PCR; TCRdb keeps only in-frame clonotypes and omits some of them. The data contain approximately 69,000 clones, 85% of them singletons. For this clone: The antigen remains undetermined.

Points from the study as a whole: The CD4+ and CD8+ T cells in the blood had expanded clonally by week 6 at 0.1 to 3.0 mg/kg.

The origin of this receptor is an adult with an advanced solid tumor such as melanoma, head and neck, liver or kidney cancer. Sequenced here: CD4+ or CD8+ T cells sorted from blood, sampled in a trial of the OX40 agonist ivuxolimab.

CDR3 sequence: CASRSLLAHNEQFF. The CDR3 DNA follows: TGTGCCAGCAGGAGCCTGCTAGCGCACAATGAGCAGTTCTTC. The V gene is TRBV2, the J gene TRBJ2-1; D possibly corresponds to TRBD2 (6 bases). Germline V gene sequence: CDR1 SNHLY, CDR2 FYNNEI. Trimming took off 6 bases at V and 5 bases at J, with 14 bases between the two ends. The CDR3 has 14 amino acids.